This T cell receptor (beta chain) was found in a study of identical twins. Broader study findings: While abundant cord blood beta clonotypes carried fewer insertions, memory repertoires showed no such pattern. Sequences that were out-of-frame, alpha and twin-shared displayed an excess of low generation probability.

The CDR3 covers 17 residues. With 0 bases clipped from V and 3 bases from J, the junction kept 7 bases outside the gene matches. CDR1 is LGHNA and CDR2 is YSLEER in the germline V gene. In this sample, this clonotype turned up many times. Its specificity is not known. TCRdb recomputed calls from the 5' RACE reads with MiXCR, one row per CDR3 protein. The table includes 650,000 to 800,000 distinct CDR3 sequences, over 8.5% detected once. These same records also appear under a second study, on yellow fever vaccine responses in identical twins. Per that study: It has been reported that, in twins, the vaccine T cell response seemed partly convergent and partly personalized.

The sample taken for sequencing was PBMCs. The J gene is TRBJ2-4, the V gene TRBV4-3, with 8 bases fitting TRBD2. This TCR came from a woman aged 18-35 years in good health. CDR3 in DNA: TGCGCCAGCAGCCAAGAGATTAGCGGGAACCTCAAAAACATTCAGTACTTC. Its protein product is CASSQEISGNLKNIQYF.